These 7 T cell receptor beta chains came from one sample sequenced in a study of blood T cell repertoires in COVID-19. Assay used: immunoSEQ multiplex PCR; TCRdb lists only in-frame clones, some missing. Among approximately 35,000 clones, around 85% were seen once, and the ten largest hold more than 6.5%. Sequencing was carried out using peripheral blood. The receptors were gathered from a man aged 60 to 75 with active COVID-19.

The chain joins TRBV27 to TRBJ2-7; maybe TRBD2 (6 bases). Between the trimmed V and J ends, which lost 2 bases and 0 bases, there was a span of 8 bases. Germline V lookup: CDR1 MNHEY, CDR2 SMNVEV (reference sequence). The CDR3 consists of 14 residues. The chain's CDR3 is CASSLISGSYEQYF. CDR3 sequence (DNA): TGTGCCAGCAGTTTAATTAGCGGCTCCTACGAGCAGTACTTC.

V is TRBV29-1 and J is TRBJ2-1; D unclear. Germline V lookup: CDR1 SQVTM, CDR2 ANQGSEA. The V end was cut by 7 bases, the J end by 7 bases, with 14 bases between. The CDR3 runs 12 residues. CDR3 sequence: CSARPLGNEQFF. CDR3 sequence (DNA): TGCAGCGCCCGCCCCCTAGGAAATGAGCAGTTCTTC.

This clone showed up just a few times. CDR3 sequence reads: CASSEVRGQSYGYTF. For the CDR3, the DNA is TGTGCCAGCAGTGAAGTAAGGGGGCAGAGCTATGGCTACACCTTC. V gene TRBV6-1 combines with J gene TRBJ1-2; TRBD1 agrees at 7 bases. Germline V gives CDR1 MNHNS, CDR2 SASEGT. V trimming: 1 base; J trimming: 4 bases; junction bases outside the gene matches: 6. The CDR3 totals 15 residues.

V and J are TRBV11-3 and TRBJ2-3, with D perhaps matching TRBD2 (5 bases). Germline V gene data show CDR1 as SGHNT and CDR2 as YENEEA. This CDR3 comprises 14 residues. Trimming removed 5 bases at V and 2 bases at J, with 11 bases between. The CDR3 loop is CASSRSGDTDTQYF. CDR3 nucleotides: TGTGCCAGCAGCCGCAGCGGAGACACAGATACGCAGTATTTT.

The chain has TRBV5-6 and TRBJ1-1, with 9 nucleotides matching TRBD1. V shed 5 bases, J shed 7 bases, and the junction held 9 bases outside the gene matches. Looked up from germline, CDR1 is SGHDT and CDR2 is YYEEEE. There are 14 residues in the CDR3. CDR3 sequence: CASRLQGAGNEAFF. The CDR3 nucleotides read TGTGCCAGCAGGTTACAGGGGGCAGGGAATGAAGCTTTCTTT.

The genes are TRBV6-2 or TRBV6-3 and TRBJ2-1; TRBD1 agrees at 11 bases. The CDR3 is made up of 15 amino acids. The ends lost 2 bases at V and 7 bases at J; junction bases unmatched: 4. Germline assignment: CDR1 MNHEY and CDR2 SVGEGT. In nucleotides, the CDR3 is TGTGCCAGCAGTTACGGGGGGACAGGGGGGAATGAGCAGTTCTTC. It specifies CASSYGGTGGNEQFF.

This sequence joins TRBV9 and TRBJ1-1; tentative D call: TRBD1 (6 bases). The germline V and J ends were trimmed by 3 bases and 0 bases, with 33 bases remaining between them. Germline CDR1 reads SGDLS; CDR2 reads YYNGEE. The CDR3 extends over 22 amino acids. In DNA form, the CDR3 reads TGTGCCAGCAGCGGAGGCTCGGGGACGCAACAGGGTTACCCCTTGATGAACACTGAAGCTTTCTTT. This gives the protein CASSGGSGTQQGYPLMNTEAFF.